This T cell receptor beta chain was identified during a study of metastatic and nonmetastatic thyroid tumors. About the research overall: Repertoires were compared across blood and tumor or nodule tissue from malignant and benign thyroid patients.

The study's findings and limits: Malignant thyroid tumors reportedly exceeded benign nodules significantly in TCR beta diversity, with the difference appearing in blood and tumor.

TCRdb re-processed the PCR reads through MiXCR. The sample holds 50,000 to 70,000 clones, just over 4% seen once. This clone was detected many times. Its target is unknown. Prior to thyroid surgery, none of the patients had received any treatment. The sequence was collected from a female donor with papillary thyroid cancer or a benign thyroid nodule (not recorded which). Some clones in this sample may be carry-over from other donors' samples. Sequenced input: blood.

The CDR3 coding sequence is TGTGCCACCAGCAGAGCTGCGAACACTGAAGCTTTCTTT. Protein sequence: CATSRAANTEAFF. This rearrangement joins TRBV15 to TRBJ1-1; no definite D call. The germline gives CDR1 LNHNV, CDR2 YYDKDF (reference sequence). The germline V and J ends were trimmed by 1 base and 1 base, with 4 bases remaining between them. The length of the CDR3 is 13 residues.